The T cell receptor (beta chain) under discussion was sequenced for a study of cytomegalovirus exposure and HLA in healthy donors (dated by TCRdb to 2015 to 2018). General notes on the study: An earlier analysis of roughly 610 of the donors reported roughly 300 Gb of sequence data and roughly 120 million unique TCR beta sequences obtained from some 200 million T cells. On average, around 240,000 unique TCR beta nucleotide sequences were sequenced per donor among a few hundred genotyped donors of the cohort, with roughly 18% of those sequences being non-productive. A later analysis re-analyzed previously published TCR beta repertoires from 666 donors and added high-resolution HLA genotyping to study TCR occurrence patterns. The study combined high-throughput TCR immunosequencing, statistical association of individual TCRs with disease status, and machine learning to predict cytomegalovirus infection status. The study used immunosequencing to profile the T cell repertoires of hundreds of subjects and linked those repertoires to cytomegalovirus serostatus. Along with the approximately 700-subject first cohort, a separate validation cohort of 120 different subjects was used. In a later genetic analysis, genome-wide SNP genotypes for about three fifths of the roughly 670 donors were used, and that subset was treated as a discovery cohort. The study aimed to test whether signatures of past pathogen exposure could be identified by cataloging public T cell receptors. Every repertoire in the discovery cohort had been generated on one and the same sequencing platform. About 5 DR-DQ haplotypes were handled as single units for association and clustering, since linkage in the cohort was strong. The later analysis used no new phenotypic data to find candidate immune exposures, relying instead on TCR beta sequences and their occurrence across donors. HLA typing covered class I and class II loci at four-digit resolution. An earlier analysis of around 580 of the donors used high-throughput TCR beta sequencing to judge whether each TCR beta V gene segment behaved as functional or pseudogenic. Among the roughly 400 genotyped donors, approximately 77% belonged to the genetic ancestry cluster associated with self-reported Caucasian donors. About 280 gigabases of sequencing data and 70 million to 95 million unique TCR sequences made up an early release that covered several hundred HLA-typed donors. The number of typed donors differed by locus: about 620-640 for A, B, C, DRB1 and DQB1; approximately 520 for DQA1; over 600 for DPA1; and 450 to 480 for DPB1. Alongside the repertoire data, information on donor age, sex, ethnicity and CMV serostatus was compiled. Beyond this particular receptor, the publication reports: Because counts were too low, around 18 rarely observed V segments, including chromosome 9 orphons, were left out of the earlier analysis of some 640 of the donors. According to a later analysis, parvovirus B19, influenza, CMV and Epstein-Barr virus appeared linked to several top co-occurrence clusters. Compared with equally common non-associated chains, HLA-associated TCR beta chains in a later analysis were more clonally expanded and had lower generation probabilities. A group of highly shared sequence variants was considered likely to be a technical artifact of the sequencing pipeline. Only TCR beta chains were sequenced in this cohort, and the absence of alpha or paired-chain data limited detectable features. In a later genetic analysis, fewer N-insertions in productive TCRs were reported among donors in an Asian-associated ancestry cluster than the roughly 700-donor mean. In a later genetic analysis, a missense DCLRE1C variant was associated with V-gene and J-gene trimming of TCR beta chains, and the association was replicated in an independent cohort. A few of the identified cytomegalovirus-associated TCR beta chains were confirmed in vitro to be specific for cytomegalovirus antigens. Because some donors lacked HLA typing at each locus, the association tests relied only on the typed subset. Across donors, most TCR sequences were observed very rarely, whereas some public TCRs were present in many individuals. A further reported finding was that TCR beta sequences accurately predicted the HLA-A and HLA-B alleles for most subjects in the first cohort. Correlated functional status among segregating V segments might reflect linkage disequilibrium, but an unknown experimental factor could not be ruled out. Some IMGT-functional V segments, including TRBV6-2 and TRBV6-3, could not be distinguished by the 87-base-pair reads and were therefore excluded. CMV serostatus was the only immune exposure information available for the cohort. It was suggested by the authors that the approach could potentially be generalized to other disease states and immunological phenotypes. In a later analysis, the rate of TCR association differed among HLA loci, with DRB1 alleles having the most associated TCRs and HLA-C alleles having the fewest. At a false discovery rate of 0.05, a later analysis linked under 20,000 TCR beta sequences to specific HLA alleles. The study gave a list of 150 to 200 TCR beta chains associated with cytomegalovirus. According to a later analysis, most CMV-associated TCR beta chains appeared to be HLA-restricted, and the HLA associations seemed to be driven largely by CMV exposure. Broadly in line with IMGT annotations, most TCR beta V segments showed up in productive rearrangements about 87% or about 30% of the time in an earlier analysis of some 590 of the donors. The classifier was reported to diagnose cytomegalovirus status with high specificity and sensitivity in both the original cohort and the validation cohort. The presence/absence analyses assumed that sequencing depth was roughly uniform across donors, and that assumption may not be true. When HLA alleles, especially DR and DQ, strongly co-occurred, TCR associations were difficult to assign to individual alleles.

Regarding this clone: This clone's antigen is unknown. The sample holds no much larger clone one base away, and base qualities are not on file.

The cohort comprised some 700 healthy bone marrow donors. Cohort members were all nominally healthy when sampled, although unrecorded immune exposures were likely present. The donor was CMV seropositive and was included in the group of 250 to 300 seropositive cohort members. Every donor gave a peripheral blood sample, and the peripheral blood mononuclear cells from that sample were used for TCR beta sequencing. Genomic DNA extraction from the blood cell samples was performed with the Qiagen DNeasy Blood Extraction Kit. CDR1 and CDR2 are drawn from the germline V gene: SGHRS, YFSETQ. The junction carries 15 bases between V and J, which are trimmed by 2 bases and 4 bases respectively. The cysteine opens and the phenylalanine closes a CDR3 of 15 amino acids. The CDR3 DNA has 45 bases and is translated from base 1. Library preparation employed the immunoSEQ multiplex PCR assay. For the multiplex PCR, a mixture combining 60 forward primers for TCR Vbeta segments and 13 reverse primers for TCR Jbeta segments was used. The CDR3 region of rearranged TCR beta genes was amplified from genomic DNA with a multiplex PCR assay. The amplified TCR beta libraries were sequenced on the Illumina HiSeq System as 87-base-pair reads. In the authors' own workflow: A later analysis tallied approximately 87 million unique TCR beta chains across the 550 to 850 repertoires, and 10 million to 11 million of those chains were shared by two or more donors. To remove PCR and sequencing errors, raw reads were error-corrected and collapsed into unique sequences using a nearest-neighbor algorithm that merged closely related sequences. CDR3 sequences were aligned to IMGT reference sequences to assign V, D and J gene segments. Each retained sequence needed at least a six-nucleotide match to both a V gene segment and a J gene segment. Rearrangements were called productive when the CDR3 lacked stop codons and stayed in frame with V and J; all others were non-productive. CDR3 was defined according to IMGT convention as the region running from the second conserved V-encoded cysteine to the conserved J-encoded phenylalanine. The earlier analysis of about 590 of the donors excluded sequences that lacked an unambiguous match to a single V gene segment. In an earlier analysis of several hundred of the donors, a V segment was called functional when productive rearrangements were above 56.7%, and segregating when the standard deviation between donors exceeded 5%. To diagnose cytomegalovirus status from the catalog of TCR beta chain sequences, a statistical classification framework was built. A later analysis assigned V and J genes by comparing TCR nucleotide sequences with IMGT/GENE-DB human TR gene sequences. A later analysis assigned CDR3 sequences and most-parsimonious VDJ recombination scenarios with the TCRdist pipeline. In a later analysis, each TCR beta chain was defined by its CDR3 amino acid sequence together with its V-gene family, and reads without a unique V-gene family were excluded. In a later analysis, 450 to 600 highly shared, low-generation-probability nucleotide sequences were removed to address suspected cross-contamination and a sequencing artifact. In a later analysis, a clonal expansion index for each public chain was calculated from normalized within-repertoire ranks of inferred template counts. In a later analysis, generation probabilities were computed with a VDJ recombination model fitted to out-of-frame rearrangements, and the resulting probabilities were checked against IGoR. A later analysis scored TCR-TCR, TCR-HLA and TCR-CMV co-occurrence with hypergeometric tests, applying a repertoire-size bias correction to TCR pairs. False discovery rates were estimated in a later analysis by permuting HLA or CMV assignments 20 times. A later analysis grouped co-occurring TCRs with DBSCAN, adding TCRdist sequence similarity when clustering within HLA-allele-positive subsets. Repertoires with fewer than 30,000 or more than 120,000 public chains were left out of co-occurrence clustering, as were five repertoires with anomalous nucleotide sharing. As stored in TCRdb, this immuneACCESS dataset retains in-frame rearrangements with V and J assigned. A fraction of the clones does not appear; measured against another copy, unresolved V genes explain less than half of the discrepancy, and the remainder lacks a known reason. D and trimming come from the DNA, and the V and J calls and clone size come from that table. The sample table lists about 67,000 clones, 85% to 90% of them with a count of one. The ten largest account for roughly an eighth of the sample.

The sequence derives from a woman aged 25 to 39 in good health and CMV-seropositive. The chain links TRBV5-1 with TRBJ2-5; tentative D gene TRBD2, with 6 bases matching. Sequencing used PBMCs. The DNA sequence is given as TGCGCCAGCAGCTTCGGGACTGCCCTAATAGAGACCCAGTACTTC. This sequence encodes CASSFGTALIETQYF.